The T cell receptor beta chain described here comes from a study of cytomegalovirus exposure and HLA in healthy donors. Findings and limits, study-wide: In a later analysis, a genetic analysis reported fewer productive-TCR N-insertions in an Asian-associated ancestry cluster than the cohort average.

13 Jbeta primers and 60 Vbeta primers were used for the PCR. Measured with immunoSEQ multiplex PCR; TCRdb has only the in-frame clones, and not every one. The repertoire consists of around 150,000 clones, with over 75% occurring once and the leading ten covering over 4%. The CDR3 has 12 residues. Germline CDR1 is KGHSH and CDR2 is LQKENI. As concerns this clone: Its antigen is still unknown. One end of the junction is discordant with germline, which a read error may explain.

V gene TRBV18 combines with J gene TRBJ1-2; 7 bases are shared with TRBD1. Specimen: PBMCs. The sequence was obtained from a man aged 25-45 years in good health. Here the CDR3 reads CASSPTTGLFFF. CDR3 coding DNA: TGTGCCAGCTCACCGACGACAGGGCTATTCTTCTTC. The variable domain in full, completed from reference TRBV18 and TRBJ1-2, reads NAGVMQNPRHLVRRRGQEARLRCSPMKGHSHVYWYRQLPEEGLKFMVYLQKENIIDESGMPKERFSAEFPKEGPSILRIQQVVRGDSAAYFCASSPTTGLFFFGSGTRLTVV.